This TCR beta chain derives from a study of cytomegalovirus exposure and HLA in healthy donors. Study results and limitations: In a later analysis, TCR association rates varied by HLA locus: DRB1 most, HLA-C fewest. Presence/absence analyses supposed approximately even sequencing depth among donors.

Looked up from germline, CDR1 is LNHDA and CDR2 is SQIVND (reference sequence). This CDR3 spans 16 amino acids. Trimming stripped 3 bases from V and 0 bases from J, with 11 bases between. The PCR contained 60 Vbeta and 13 Jbeta primers. Original processing notes: Approximately 78 million unique TCR beta chains, roughly 11 million of them shared, were counted by a later analysis. Measured with immunoSEQ multiplex PCR; TCRdb has only the in-frame clones, and not every one. Clone size and the V and J calls come from that table; the DNA yielded D and trimming. This sample has under 200,000 clones, with around 82% found just once. A remark on this clone: Its specificity is unknown.

The TCR was taken from a man aged 35 to 55 in good health and CMV-seronegative. This sequence joins TRBV19 and TRBJ2-2, with D perhaps TRBD2 (6 bases). The sample comprised PBMCs. The CDR3 nucleotides are TGTGCCAGTAGTATTCGTAGCGGATCGAACACCGGGGAGCTGTTTTTT. As protein: CASSIRSGSNTGELFF.